The 20 T cell receptor beta chains reported below all come from one sample, sequenced in a study of CD8+CD57+ T cells in acquired aplastic anemia. All patients picked for sequencing had shown, by flow cytometry, an expansion of CD8+CD57+ cells. The TCR beta profiling, which covered VDJ combination and CDR3 sequence, was carried out using genomic DNA as the template. TCRdb re-analysed the reads in MiXCR, keeping a single row per CDR3 protein. The sample has roughly 250,000 distinct CDR3 sequences; around 46% are singletons. Source material: sorted CD4+, CD8+, or CD8+CD57+ T cells (not recorded which) from PBMCs. The receptors shown here come from a human donor with aplastic anemia.

The chain links TRBV27 to TRBJ1-4; 7 bases map to TRBD1. J lost 6 bases, V lost 5 bases, and 12 bases had no gene match. Germline V gene sequence: CDR1 MNHEY, CDR2 SMNVEV (reference sequence). The CDR3 consists of 16 residues. CDR3 sequence reads: CASSTQFTGQYEKLFF. DNA for the CDR3: TGTGCCAGCAGTACCCAATTCACGGGACAGTATGAAAAACTGTTTTTT.

This clonotype showed up many times. The chain uses TRBV2 and TRBJ1-6; no firm D call. The length of the CDR3 is 13 residues. The germline V gene encodes CDR1 SNHLY and CDR2 FYNNEI. V lost 8 bases to trimming and J lost 0 bases, with 5 bases between them. The CDR3 DNA reads TGTGCCAGCGGCCCCTCCTATAATTCACCCCTCCACTTT. Translation: CASGPSYNSPLHF.

J is TRBJ2-5 and V is TRBV19; D might be TRBD1 (5 bases). The CDR3 length is 14 residues. The V and J ends lost 0 bases and 0 bases respectively, with 5 bases between them. Looked up from germline, CDR1 is LNHDA and CDR2 is SQIVND (reference sequence). CDR3 nucleotide sequence: TGTGCCAGTAGTATAGACAGGGACCAAGAGACCCAGTACTTC. Its translation is CASSIDRDQETQYF.

The V and J genes are TRBV5-1 and TRBJ2-3; perhaps TRBD2 as D (6 bases). Trimming took off 3 bases at V and 3 bases at J, with 11 bases between the two ends. The germline CDR1 and CDR2 sequences are SGHRS and YFSETQ. This CDR3 is built from 14 residues. The CDR3 region has the DNA TGCGCCAGCAGCTGGAAGGGGAGGACAGATACGCAGTATTTT. The encoded protein is CASSWKGRTDTQYF.

This clonotype occurred a few times. Being one base from a much bigger clone, this may be a read error. The chain uses TRBV20-1 and TRBJ2-1; D uncertain. Germline loops: CDR1 DFQATT, CDR2 SNEGSKA (reference sequence). The CDR3 runs to 10 residues. CDR3 protein: CSATYNEQLF. In DNA, the CDR3 is TGCAGTGCGACGTACAATGAGCAGCTCTTC.

The CDR3: CASSLRNAVETQYF. The DNA of the CDR3 is TGTGCCAGCAGCTTAAGGAACGCCGTGGAGACCCAGTACTTC. V is TRBV7-9 and J is TRBJ2-5; D is uncertain. Germline-derived CDR1 and CDR2 are SEHNR and FQNEAQ (reference sequence). The CDR3 has 14 residues. The V end was cut by 2 bases, the J end by 5 bases, with 12 bases between.

This clonotype was counted many times. The CDR3 DNA is TGTGCCAGTAGTATAGAAACAGGCTCCTACGAGCAGTACTTC. Translated: CASSIETGSYEQYF. V is TRBV19 and J is TRBJ2-7; D is perhaps TRBD1 (5 bases). Between the trimmed V and J ends, which lost 0 bases and 0 bases, there was a span of 6 bases. Germline V gene sequence: CDR1 LNHDA, CDR2 SQIVND (reference sequence). The CDR3 consists of 14 residues. Complete variable domain (other parts from reference TRBV19 and TRBJ2-7): DGGITQSPKYLFRKEGQNVTLSCEQNLNHDAMYWYRQDPGQGLRLIYYSQIVNDFQKGDIAEGYSVSREKKESFPLTVTSAQKNPTAFYLCASSIETGSYEQYFGPGTRLTVT.

The rearrangement uses TRBV7-9 and TRBJ1-6; tentatively, D is TRBD1 (6 bases). Trimming pared 4 bases from V and 8 bases from J, leaving 12 bases between. The germline CDR1 and CDR2 sequences are SEHNR and FQNEAQ (reference sequence). This CDR3 has 14 residues. CDR3 sequence (DNA): TGTGCCAGCAGCTCAGGGGTTTTTGATTCACCCCTCCACTTT. Its translation: CASSSGVFDSPLHF.

As to this clonotype: A much larger clone lies a single base off, so this may be a read error. Because the CDR3 is missing its conserved closing phenylalanine or tryptophan, this is likely a read error. This chain uses TRBV5-6 with TRBJ2-1; 13 nucleotides agree with TRBD2. V shed 4 bases and J 6 bases; nucleotides not matched to a gene: 4. CDR3 size: 15 residues. CDR1 and CDR2 (germline): SGHDT, YYEEEE. This CDR3 reads CASSLGTSGINEQFS. The CDR3 bases are TGTGCCAGCAGCCTAGGGACTAGCGGGATCAATGAGCAGTTCTCC.

Ten or more counts support this clonotype. The chain has TRBV24-1 and TRBJ2-7; D gene ambiguous. Germline assignment: CDR1 KGHDR and CDR2 SFDVKD. CDR3 length: 13 residues. The V and J ends lost 7 bases and 2 bases respectively, with 11 bases between them. DNA of the CDR3: TGTGCCACCAGGGATAATGTAACCTACGAGCAGTACTTC. It specifies CATRDNVTYEQYF.

Remarks on this clonotype: Because the CDR3 is missing its conserved closing phenylalanine or tryptophan, this is likely a read error. The chain has TRBV7-6 and TRBJ1-2; 7 nucleotides agree with TRBD1. CDR3 size: 15 residues. Germline CDR1 is SGHVS and CDR2 is FNYEAQ. The CDR3 sequence: CASSVAQGGDYGYTL. CDR3 nucleotides: TGTGCCAGCAGCGTAGCGCAGGGGGGAGACTATGGCTACACCCTC.

The chain couples TRBV15 to TRBJ2-7; D unresolved. The J call may be faulty, since TRBJ2-5 better matches the DNA end. Germline lookup yields CDR1 LNHNV and CDR2 YYDKDF (reference sequence). The CDR3 length is 15 residues. Here the CDR3 reads CATSRDTRFGETQYF. DNA for the CDR3: TGTGCCACCAGCAGAGATACACGGTTCGGGGAGACCCAGTACTTC.

This clonotype was counted ten times or more. The V gene is TRBV10-2, the J gene TRBJ2-1; D may be TRBD2 (6 bases). This CDR3 region has 16 residues. The V gene's germline CDR1 is WSHSY and CDR2 SAAADI. Trimming took 3 bases from V and 5 from J, leaving 17 bases between them. The CDR3 coding sequence is TGCGCCAGCAGTGAAGGGGACTCTCGGTTGAACAATGAGCAGTTCTTC. Amino acid sequence: CASSEGDSRLNNEQFF.

In this sample, this clonotype turned up many times. CDR3 bases: TGCGCCAGCAGCCAAACGAGCTCCTACAATGAGCAGTTCTTC. Translated: CASSQTSSYNEQFF. The chain recombines TRBV4-1 with TRBJ2-1, with D unresolved. The CDR3 runs to 14 residues. Germline lookup yields CDR1 MGHRA and CDR2 YSYEKL. V shed 2 bases and J shed 0 bases, with 5 bases lying between them.

This clonotype was counted at least ten times. The genes are TRBV7-3 and TRBJ2-3; 13 nucleotides agree with TRBD2. V lost 3 bases and J lost 5; bases outside the gene matches: 2. CDR1 is SGHTA and CDR2 is FQGTGA in the germline V gene. The CDR3 extends over 15 amino acids. CDR3 bases: TGTGCCAGCAGCTTGGGACTAGCGGGAATAGATACGCAGTATTTT. Translated, it gives CASSLGLAGIDTQYF.

This clonotype was counted at least ten times. This chain joins TRBV29-1 and TRBJ1-1; D remains unclear. This CDR3 region has 14 residues. Germline-derived CDR1 and CDR2 are SQVTM and ANQGSEA. Trimming left V 6 bases short and J 0 bases short, with 14 bases between. The CDR3 DNA reads TGCAGCGTCCCGCCCCCCGGGATGAACACTGAAGCTTTCTTT. As protein: CSVPPPGMNTEAFF. Together with reference TRBV29-1 and TRBJ1-1, the CDR3 gives the full variable domain: SAVISQKPSRDICQRGTSLTIQCQVDSQVTMMFWYRQQPGQSLTLIATANQGSEATYESGFVIDKFPISRPNLTFSTLTVSNMSPEDSSIYLCSVPPPGMNTEAFFGQGTRLTVV.

Regarding this clonotype: Being one base from a much bigger clone, this may be a read error. This rearrangement joins TRBV6-1 to TRBJ2-7, with 14 nucleotides matching TRBD2. V trimming: 7 bases; J trimming: 7 bases; junction bases outside the gene matches: 9. Germline V gene sequence: CDR1 MNHNS, CDR2 SASEGT. This CDR3 has 15 residues. The CDR3 sequence is CASTGTSGRISEQYF. The CDR3 DNA follows: TGTGCCAGCACTGGGACTAGCGGGAGAATTAGTGAGCAGTACTTC.

In DNA form, the CDR3 reads TGTGCCAGCAGCGTAGCTATGAACACTGAAGCTTTCTTT. Amino acid sequence: CASSVAMNTEAFF. V and J are TRBV9 and TRBJ1-1; D remains unclear. V shed 0 bases and J shed 0 bases, with 3 bases lying between them. CDR1 and CDR2 (germline): SGDLS, YYNGEE. This CDR3 contains 13 residues.

This clonotype was found a few times. This sequence joins TRBV30 and TRBJ2-1; a weak D match, TRBD2 (6 bases). Germline assignment: CDR1 GTSNPN and CDR2 SVGIG (reference sequence). CDR3 length equals 13 residues. Trimming shortened V by 2 bases and J by 6 bases, and 11 bases separated the two germline ends. CDR3 sequence (DNA): TGTGCCTGGAGTCCTACTAGCCCCAATGAGCAGTTCTTC. This sequence encodes CAWSPTSPNEQFF.

The V call is TRBV20-1, the J call TRBJ2-7; TRBD2 aligns across 14 bases. This CDR3 spans 15 amino acids. The ends lost 4 bases at V and 2 bases at J; junction bases unmatched: 4. From germline, CDR1 is DFQATT and CDR2 SNEGSKA (reference sequence). This chain's CDR3 is CSAKAGLAGAYEQYF. DNA of the CDR3: TGCAGTGCTAAGGCGGGACTAGCGGGGGCCTACGAGCAGTACTTC.